This T cell receptor (beta chain) came from a study of blood T cell repertoires in COVID-19. Across the whole study: Sites in the United States, Italy and Spain provided acute and convalescent COVID-19 samples. PBMCs, B-cell-depleted T cells, or T cells were the source of the cDNA or gDNA that made up the material.

As handled by the study authors: Estimation of nucleated cell counts relied on the amplification of reference gene primers. Generated by immunoSEQ multiplex PCR, the TCRdb table keeps only in-frame clones and is missing some. That table is the source of V, J and clone size, and D and trimming were worked out from the DNA. The profile shows some 300,000 clones, 85% to 90% of them singletons. This clone was seen just once. Trimming shortened V by 0 bases and J by 8 bases, and 19 bases separated the two germline ends. CDR3 length: 16 residues. Germline assignment: CDR1 MNHEY and CDR2 SVGAGI. The V and J genes are TRBV6-5 and TRBJ1-2; no firm D call. The sample was peripheral blood. The TCR originated in a woman aged 45-65 years with COVID-19, enrolled during active disease. The CDR3 spells CASSYSRTGSNMGYTF. CDR3 nucleotide sequence: TGTGCCAGCAGTTACTCGAGGACTGGGAGTAATATGGGCTACACCTTC.